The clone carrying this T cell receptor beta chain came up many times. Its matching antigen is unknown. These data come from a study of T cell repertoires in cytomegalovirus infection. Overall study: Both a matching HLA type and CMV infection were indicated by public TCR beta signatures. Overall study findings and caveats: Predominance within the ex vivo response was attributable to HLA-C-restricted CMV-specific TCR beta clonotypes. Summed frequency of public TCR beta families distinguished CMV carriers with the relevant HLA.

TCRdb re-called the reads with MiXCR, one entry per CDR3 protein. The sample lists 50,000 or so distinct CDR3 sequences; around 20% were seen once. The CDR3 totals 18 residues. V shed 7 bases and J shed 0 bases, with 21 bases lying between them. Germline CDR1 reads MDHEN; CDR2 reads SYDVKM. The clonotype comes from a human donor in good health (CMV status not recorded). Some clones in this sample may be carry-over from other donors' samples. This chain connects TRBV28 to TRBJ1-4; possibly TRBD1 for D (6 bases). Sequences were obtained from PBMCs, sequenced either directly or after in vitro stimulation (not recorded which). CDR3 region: CASNVGATYFATNEKLFF. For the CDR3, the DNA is TGTGCCAGCAATGTGGGGGCTACATACTTTGCAACTAATGAAAAACTGTTTTTT.